These T cell receptor beta chains were read from a single sample in a study of shared clonotypes between healthy human individuals. Profiled with immunoSEQ multiplex PCR; TCRdb holds only in-frame clones, not every one. This sample has about 1.4 million clones; roughly 96% occur once, and the top ten carry 0.95% to 1.5%. Sequenced: naive CD4+ T cells sorted from blood. The receptors here all came from a man aged 30-40 years in good health. Each CDR3 is given with its conserved first and last residue. Fields, in order: J gene, D gene, clone size, V gene, CDR3 DNA, CDR3 protein. A D gene is named only where the DNA matches it firmly. Size values are once, few and many counts, or a class for expanded clones, and some rows have none.

J: TRBJ2-3; D: NA; size: NA; V: TRBV19; DNA: TGTGCCAGTAGTATAGAACCGGGACGGCAGTATTTT; CDR3: CASSIEPGRQYF
J: TRBJ1-1; D: TRBD1; size: NA; V: TRBV10-3; DNA: TGTGCCATCAGGCGGACAGGGGTGGACACTGAAGCTTTCTTT; CDR3: CAIRRTGVDTEAFF
J: TRBJ2-1; D: TRBD2; size: NA; V: TRBV2; DNA: TGTGCCAGCATAGGGATAGCGGGAGAAAGTGAGCAGTTCTTC; CDR3: CASIGIAGESEQFF
J: TRBJ2-2; D: NA; size: once; V: TRBV10-3; DNA: TGTGCCATCGGCGCCAGGGATACCGGGGAGCTGTTTTTT; CDR3: CAIGARDTGELFF
J: TRBJ2-7; D: TRBD1; size: NA; V: TRBV15; DNA: TGTGCCACCAGCAGAGATTACCCGAGACAGGGGACCTACGAGCAGTACTTC; CDR3: CATSRDYPRQGTYEQYF
J: TRBJ2-7; D: TRBD2; size: NA; V: TRBV19; DNA: TGTGCCAGTAGTACCGGTTTGGGACTAGCGGGAGACGAGCAGTACTTC; CDR3: CASSTGLGLAGDEQYF
J: TRBJ2-1; D: NA; size: NA; V: TRBV9; DNA: TGTGCCAGCAGCGTAGAAGGGGCCTCCTACAATGAGCAGTTCTTC; CDR3: CASSVEGASYNEQFF
J: TRBJ1-1; D: TRBD1; size: once; V: TRBV27; DNA: TGTGCCAGCAGACAACGACAGGGGGCGTACACTGAAGCTTTCTTT; CDR3: CASRQRQGAYTEAFF
J: TRBJ2-7; D: NA; size: once; V: TRBV5-1; DNA: TGCGCCAGCAGCTTGGATTCCCGGGAAGCCTACGAGCAGTACTTC; CDR3: CASSLDSREAYEQYF
J: TRBJ2-7; D: TRBD2; size: NA; V: TRBV9; DNA: TGTGCCAGCAGCGCACACGTAGCGGGTAGCTCCTACGAGCAGTACTTC; CDR3: CASSAHVAGSSYEQYF
J: TRBJ2-2; D: TRBD1; size: NA; V: TRBV7-2; DNA: TGTGCCAGCAGCCTCGACAGGGTTGGGACCGGGGAGCTGTTTTTT; CDR3: CASSLDRVGTGELFF
J: TRBJ1-2; D: NA; size: NA; V: TRBV11-2; DNA: TGTGCCAGCAGGCTGTGGGGCAGGGTGAATCGGAACTATGGCTACACCTTC; CDR3: CASRLWGRVNRNYGYTF
J: TRBJ2-7; D: TRBD2; size: NA; V: TRBV4-3; DNA: TGCGCCAGCAGCCTCCAGCGGGAAGATGGCTACGAGCAGTACTTC; CDR3: CASSLQREDGYEQYF
J: TRBJ1-1; D: NA; size: NA; V: TRBV6-1; DNA: TGTGCCAGCAGCCCCCGGGGGATCATGAACACTGAAGCTTTCTTT; CDR3: CASSPRGIMNTEAFF
J: TRBJ2-2; D: TRBD1; size: NA; V: TRBV6-1; DNA: TGTGCCAGCAGTTCACGGACAGGGTGGACCGGGGAGCTGTTTTTT; CDR3: CASSSRTGWTGELFF
J: TRBJ2-7; D: TRBD2; size: NA; V: TRBV10-1; DNA: TGCGCCAGCAGTGAGTCGGGGGGGAGACCATACGAGCAGTACTTC; CDR3: CASSESGGRPYEQYF
J: TRBJ2-7; D: NA; size: NA; V: TRBV5-1; DNA: TGCGCCAGCAGCTCCGGGGAGCTCCCATACGAGCAGTACTTC; CDR3: CASSSGELPYEQYF
J: TRBJ1-2; D: TRBD1; size: NA; V: TRBV5-1; DNA: TGCGCCAGCAGCTTGGAAGGGGGCTTGGGCTACACCTTC; CDR3: CASSLEGGLGYTF
J: TRBJ2-3; D: TRBD2; size: NA; V: TRBV11-1; DNA: TGTGCCAGCAGCGGATCCGGGACTAAGGCCAGGACAGATACGCAGTATTTT; CDR3: CASSGSGTKARTDTQYF
J: TRBJ2-7; D: NA; size: NA; V: TRBV10-1; DNA: TGCGCCAGCAGTGGGGAGACAGGCCCCGGCAACTACGAGCAGTACTTC; CDR3: CASSGETGPGNYEQYF
J: TRBJ2-2; D: NA; size: NA; V: TRBV7-8; DNA: TGTGCCAGCACCAAAAATTCGGGGGCCGGGGAGCTGTTTTTT; CDR3: CASTKNSGAGELFF
J: TRBJ2-7; D: TRBD1; size: once; V: TRBV7-8; DNA: TGTGCCAGCAGCCTCCGGGGACAGGGGAATCTTAAGTACGAGCAGTACTTC; CDR3: CASSLRGQGNLKYEQYF